These T cell receptor beta chains were read from a single sample in a study of regulatory T cells in long-lasting Graves disease. TCRdb reprocessed the multiplex PCR reads via MiXCR and lists one record per CDR3 protein. The sample comprises under 800,000 distinct CDR3 sequences, roughly 15% of which are singletons, and 18% rests with the top ten. The same data also contributed to another study, on T cells in Graves' hyperthyroidism and ophthalmopathy.

Sequencing was performed on peripheral blood mononuclear cells (PBMCs), taken at new diagnosis, from a patient treated with antithyroid drugs. Receptors were obtained from a woman in her twenties or thirties with Graves disease. CDR3s leave out the opening cysteine and the closing phenylalanine or tryptophan.

j_call v_call cdr3_aa
TRBJ1-4 TRBV7-2 ASSLEGGVWRFNEKLF
TRBJ2-3 TRBV7-9 ASSPSGGTDTQY
TRBJ1-5 TRBV28 ASSLSWNQPQH
TRBJ2-6 TRBV2 ASSEPEANNVLT
TRBJ1-5 TRBV28 ATRGESGSKNQPQH
TRBJ2-3 TRBV20-1 SGQEFGTDTQY
TRBJ2-1 TRBV19 ASSIYRDYNEQF
TRBJ1-1 TRBV7-3 ASSQGGEAF
TRBJ1-2 TRBV27 ASSLLQDLRGYT
TRBJ1-5 TRBV18 ASSYSDRNQPQH
TRBJ1-4 TRBV30 AWSVGYLATNEKLF
TRBJ2-2 TRBV6-9 ASSYSGLAANTGELF
TRBJ1-2 TRBV18 ASSRAGYGYT
TRBJ2-1 TRBV28 ASNPVARHNEQF
TRBJ1-1 TRBV20-1 SVESPNAEAF
TRBJ2-5 TRBV7-6 ASSVDSGQETQY
TRBJ2-3 TRBV18 ASSPPLASGPTDTQY
TRBJ1-5 TRBV28 ASSSELTGLHFQPQH
TRBJ1-2 TRBV3-1 ASSQGGGGYGYT
TRBJ1-1 TRBV30 AWSVRAGDLIPEAF
TRBJ2-2 TRBV7-3 ACRDINTGELF
TRBJ2-1 TRBV6-5 ASSYSISREGREQF
TRBJ2-7 TRBV9 ASRQDPKYEQY
TRBJ2-7 TRBV6-5 ASSYFLGDEQY